One sample yielded the 20 T cell receptor beta chains listed below, sequenced in a study of T cell repertoires in cytomegalovirus infection. TCRdb re-called the reads through MiXCR, storing one row per CDR3 protein. The data show 600,000 to 800,000 distinct CDR3 sequences, about 24% seen once. The sequenced material came from CD8+ T cells from PBMCs. The source is a human donor in good health (CMV status not recorded). Some clones in this sample may be carry-over from other donors' samples.

The rearrangement links TRBV6-5 to TRBJ2-1; the D gene is possibly TRBD2 (5 bases). Germline V lookup: CDR1 MNHEY, CDR2 SVGAGI. The CDR3 has 14 amino acids. Between the trimmed V and J ends, which lost 5 bases and 3 bases, there was a span of 11 bases. The CDR3 DNA sequence: TGTGCCAGCAGTATAAGGGAGATCTACAATGAGCAGTTCTTC. Amino acid sequence: CASSIREIYNEQFF.

This clonotype has only a few counts. The junction departs from germline at one end; a sequencing error may be responsible. The V and J genes are TRBV19 and TRBJ2-2, with TRBD1 identical over 7 bases. Germline CDR1 and CDR2: LNHDA and SQIVND (reference sequence). CDR3 length: 17 residues. DNA of the CDR3: TGTGCCAGTAGTTTCCGGGACAGTTGGGCGAAAACCGGGGAGCTGTTTTTT. As protein: CASSFRDSWAKTGELFF.

This clonotype showed up just a few times. V is TRBV12-5 and J is TRBJ2-3; tentative D call: TRBD1 (7 bases). Germline V gene lookup returns CDR1 LGHNT and CDR2 FRNRAP. V gave up 3 bases and J gave up 0 bases, with 13 bases separating them. The CDR3 covers 16 residues. The CDR3 sequence: CASGFETGTSTDTQYF. In DNA form, the CDR3 reads TGTGCTAGTGGTTTTGAGACAGGGACTAGCACAGATACGCAGTATTTT.

V usage is TRBV2 and J usage is TRBJ2-2, with 10 bases identical to TRBD2. The CDR3 runs 16 residues. Trimming cost V 6 bases and J 6 bases; bases outside gene matches: 10. The V gene's germline CDR1 is SNHLY and CDR2 FYNNEI. The CDR3 region is CASRWLAGAEAGELFF. Here the CDR3 DNA reads TGTGCCAGCAGATGGCTAGCGGGGGCCGAGGCCGGGGAGCTGTTTTTT.

This clonotype was seen a handful of times. The chain recombines TRBV29-1 with TRBJ2-2, with a possible D match to TRBD1 (6 bases). The CDR3 is 12 amino acids. Trimming removed 8 bases at V and 1 base at J, with 8 bases between. Germline-derived CDR1 and CDR2 are SQVTM and ANQGSEA. This CDR3 is CSIQGNTGELFF. In DNA, the CDR3 is TGCAGCATACAGGGGAACACCGGGGAGCTGTTTTTT.

This clonotype was seen a single time. This chain connects TRBV10-3 to TRBJ1-1, with D hard to call. Germline V CDR1 and CDR2: ENHRY, SYGVKD. The CDR3 is made up of 14 amino acids. Deletions cut 7 bases from V and 0 bases from J, with 12 bases between. The CDR3 loop reads CAIKQRGMNTEAFF. In DNA, the CDR3 is TGTGCCATCAAACAACGAGGGATGAACACTGAAGCTTTCTTT.

Turning to this clonotype: This may stem from a read error, because a much larger clone lies one nucleotide away. This chain connects TRBV7-9 to TRBJ1-6; 8 bases fit TRBD1. CDR3 length: 16 residues. Per the germline V gene, CDR1 is SEHNR and CDR2 is FQNEAQ (reference sequence). CDR3: CASSPDDRGVNSLLHF. In DNA, the CDR3 is TGTGCCAGCAGTCCTGACGACAGGGGAGTTAATTCACTCCTCCACTTT. Full variable domain (rest looked up from reference TRBV7-9 and TRBJ1-6): DTGVSQNPRHKITKRGQNVTFRCDPISEHNRLYWYRQTLGQGPEFLTYFQNEAQLEKSRLLSDRFSAERPKGSFSTLEIQRTEQGDSAMYLCASSPDDRGVNSLLHFGNGTRLTVT.

V is TRBV28 and J is TRBJ2-7; TRBD2 is a possible D gene (6 bases). The CDR3 covers 13 residues. Trimming cost V 5 bases and J 3 bases, with 11 bases left between them. Germline CDR1 MDHEN, CDR2 SYDVKM. CDR3 sequence reads: CASSPRGNYEQYV. The CDR3, as DNA: TGTGCCAGCAGTCCTCGGGGGAACTACGAGCAGTACGTC.

As regards this clonotype: The germline gene is not matched at one end of the junction; a read error may be the cause. V usage is TRBV27 and J usage is TRBJ1-5; D call uncertain. Germline CDR1 reads MNHEY; CDR2 reads SMNVEV (reference sequence). The CDR3 loop spans 13 amino acids. The chain's CDR3 is CASGLGRNQPQHF. CDR3 DNA: TGTGCCAGCGGTTTAGGGCGCAATCAGCCCCAGCATTTT.

This clonotype came up many times. This chain joins TRBV7-2 and TRBJ2-2; 11 nucleotides line up with TRBD1. The CDR3 contains 16 residues. Looked up from germline, CDR1 is SGHTA and CDR2 is FQGNSA. Trimming at V came to 7 bases and at J to 7 bases, leaving 11 bases not matched to a gene. CDR3 coding DNA: TGTGCCAGCATCAACCGGGACAGGGGGTATAGCGGGGAGCTGTTTTTT. Translating it yields CASINRDRGYSGELFF.

This clonotype was picked up many times. V and J are TRBV6-4 and TRBJ1-4, with 7 positions matching TRBD1. Trimming removed 0 bases from V and 8 bases from J; junction bases left unmatched: 9. Germline values: CDR1 MRHNA, CDR2 SNTAGT. There are 16 residues in the CDR3. This CDR3 is CASSDSSRDSPEKLFF. The CDR3 nucleotides are TGTGCCAGCAGTGACTCCTCCCGGGACAGTCCCGAAAAACTGTTTTTT.

This clonotype has more than one count but fewer than ten. The chain couples TRBV5-5 to TRBJ2-2; 10 bases line up with TRBD2. CDR1 is SGHKS and CDR2 is YYEKEE in the germline V gene (reference sequence). This CDR3 has 17 residues. The junction had 9 bases not matched to a gene; V was cut back by 0 bases and J by 7 bases. CDR3 DNA: TGTGCCAGCAGCTTGGCCCTAGCGGGGGCCCCGAGCGGGGAGCTGTTTTTT. It specifies CASSLALAGAPSGELFF.

At least ten counts were recorded for this clonotype. This chain joins TRBV20-1 and TRBJ2-3, with 10 bases matching TRBD1. The CDR3 is 14 residues long. Trimming at V came to 3 bases and at J to 3 bases, leaving 3 bases not matched to a gene. Per the germline V gene, CDR1 is DFQATT and CDR2 is SNEGSKA (reference sequence). The CDR3 region has the DNA TGCAGTGCTAGGCCGGGACAGGGGACAGATACGCAGTATTTT. As protein: CSARPGQGTDTQYF.

This clonotype was found a few times. V usage is TRBV28 and J usage is TRBJ2-3; D unresolved. The CDR3 spans 14 residues. The germline V gene has CDR1 MDHEN and CDR2 SYDVKM. The V end lost 9 bases, the J end lost 2 bases, and 15 bases lay between the germline ends. This CDR3 reads CASMRPSSTDTQYF. CDR3 nucleotide sequence: TGTGCCAGTATGCGGCCAAGCTCCACAGATACGCAGTATTTT.

This clonotype was recorded many times. The chain carries TRBV7-8 and TRBJ2-5; D is possibly TRBD1 or TRBD2 (6 bases each). Germline CDR1 is SGHVS and CDR2 is FQNEAQ. V was clipped by 5 bases and J by 1 base, with 14 bases between them. The CDR3 totals 15 residues. The DNA of the CDR3 is TGTGCCAGCAGCGTACTACAGGGACTCCAAGAGACCCAGTACTTC. This sequence encodes CASSVLQGLQETQYF.

The chain is built from TRBV6-6 and TRBJ1-5, with D possibly TRBD1 on 6 matching bases. The CDR3 covers 13 residues. V lost 7 bases and J 2 bases, leaving 9 bases between the germline ends. The germline CDR1 and CDR2 sequences are MNHNY and SVGAGI (reference sequence). This CDR3 reads CASNRVGNQPQHF. The CDR3 DNA follows: TGTGCCAGCAACAGGGTTGGCAATCAGCCCCAGCATTTT.

This clonotype turned up a few times. The rearrangement joins TRBV28 to TRBJ2-3; 7 bases line up with TRBD1. This CDR3 is 14 amino acids long. CDR1 MDHEN and CDR2 SYDVKM come from the germline V gene. The ends lost 4 bases at V and 6 bases at J; junction bases unmatched: 7. CDR3 DNA: TGTGCCAGCAGTTCGACAGGGTATCTTGATACGCAGTATTTT. This encodes CASSSTGYLDTQYF.

Ten or more counts support this clonotype. CDR3 amino acids: CASSSLGLAGNKETQYF. As DNA, the CDR3 is TGTGCCAGCAGCTCACTCGGACTAGCGGGAAATAAAGAGACCCAGTACTTC. The V call is TRBV7-9, the J call TRBJ2-5; 12 nucleotides line up with TRBD2. The CDR3 spans 17 residues. Germline V gene lookup returns CDR1 SEHNR and CDR2 FQNEAQ (reference sequence). The ends lost 4 bases at V and 3 bases at J; junction bases unmatched: 9. Based on the CDR3 plus reference TRBV7-9 and TRBJ2-5, the full variable domain is DTGVSQNPRHKITKRGQNVTFRCDPISEHNRLYWYRQTLGQGPEFLTYFQNEAQLEKSRLLSDRFSAERPKGSFSTLEIQRTEQGDSAMYLCASSSLGLAGNKETQYFGPGTRLLVL.

In its sample, this clonotype was seen many times. V and J are TRBV12-3 or TRBV12-4 and TRBJ1-2; no definite D call. CDR3 length: 12 amino acids. The V end was cut by 5 bases, the J end by 4 bases, with 8 bases between. DNA of the CDR3: TGTGCCAGCAGTGGAATCTCCTATGGCTACACCTTC. Its translation: CASSGISYGYTF.

This clonotype was seen at least ten times. V usage is TRBV7-2 and J usage is TRBJ2-2; D may be TRBD2 (5 bases). This CDR3 is 14 amino acids long. V dropped 3 bases and J dropped 8 bases, with 13 bases sitting between them. Per germline, CDR1 SGHTA and CDR2 FQGNSA. The CDR3 spells CASSLEATTGELFF. The CDR3 DNA is TGTGCCAGCAGCTTGGAGGCAACAACGGGGGAGCTGTTTTTT.